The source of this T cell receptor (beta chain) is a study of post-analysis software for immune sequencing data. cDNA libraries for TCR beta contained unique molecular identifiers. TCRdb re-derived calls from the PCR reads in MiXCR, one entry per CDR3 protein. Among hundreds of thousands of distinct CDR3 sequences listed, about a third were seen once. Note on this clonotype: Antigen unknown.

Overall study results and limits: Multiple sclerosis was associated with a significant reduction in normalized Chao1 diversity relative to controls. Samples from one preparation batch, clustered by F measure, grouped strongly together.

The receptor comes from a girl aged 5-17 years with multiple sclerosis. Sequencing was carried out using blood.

The CDR3 here is CASSLDGDRDYEQYF. The CDR3 DNA reads as TGCGCCAGCAGCTTGGATGGGGACAGGGACTACGAGCAGTACTTC. V usage is TRBV5-1 and J usage is TRBJ2-7; TRBD1 agrees at 9 bases. The V segment lost 0 bases and the J segment 3 bases; nucleotides outside the gene matches: 4. Germline V gene data show CDR1 as SGHRS and CDR2 as YFSETQ. The CDR3 extends over 15 amino acids.